This TCR beta chain is drawn from a study of blood T cells in healthy people across ages. Then a second PCR, running roughly 7 to 11 cycles, was carried out with a sample-barcoded 5' primer and a J-beta primer mix. Researchers report that a template-switch adaptor with 12 random nucleotides tagged each cDNA molecule. Every sample produced at least 2.5 million CDR3-containing paired-end reads. MiXCR, applied by TCRdb to the 5' RACE reads, yields one record per CDR3 protein. The sample contains 700,000 to 850,000 distinct CDR3 sequences, roughly 53% of which appear only once. Drawn from each donor were roughly 9.4 milliliters of peripheral blood. Regarding the study as a whole: When set beside aged donors, long-lived donors presented more naive CD4+ cells and higher diversity.

Trimming took 4 bases from V and 2 from J, leaving 16 bases between them. CDR1 is DFQATT and CDR2 is SNEGSKA in the germline V gene (reference sequence). The CDR3 runs 15 residues. The table lists this clonotype with a few counts. Its specificity is not known. Sequences were obtained from blood. This clonotype originated in a man at least 80 years old in good health. V is TRBV20-1 and J is TRBJ2-3; D is possibly TRBD2 (5 bases). CDR3 nucleotides: TGCAGTGCTAAGGCTAGCCAACCCCACACAGATACGCAGTATTTT. Protein sequence: CSAKASQPHTDTQYF.